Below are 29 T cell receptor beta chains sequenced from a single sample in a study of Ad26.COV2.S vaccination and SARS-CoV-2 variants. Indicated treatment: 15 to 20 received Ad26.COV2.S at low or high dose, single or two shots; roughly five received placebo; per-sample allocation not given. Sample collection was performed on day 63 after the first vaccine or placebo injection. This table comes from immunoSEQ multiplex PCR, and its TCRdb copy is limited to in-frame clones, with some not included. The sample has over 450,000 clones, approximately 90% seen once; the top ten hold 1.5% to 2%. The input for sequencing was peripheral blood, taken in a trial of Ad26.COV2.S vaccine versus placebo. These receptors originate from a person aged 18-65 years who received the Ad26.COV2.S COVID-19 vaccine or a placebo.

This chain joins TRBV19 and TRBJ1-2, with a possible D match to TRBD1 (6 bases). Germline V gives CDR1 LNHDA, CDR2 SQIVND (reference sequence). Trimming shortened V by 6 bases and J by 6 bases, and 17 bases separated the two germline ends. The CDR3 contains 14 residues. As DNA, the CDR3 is TGTGCCAGTAGGATCAGGGGCCGAGGCCATGGCTACACCTTC. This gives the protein CASRIRGRGHGYTF.

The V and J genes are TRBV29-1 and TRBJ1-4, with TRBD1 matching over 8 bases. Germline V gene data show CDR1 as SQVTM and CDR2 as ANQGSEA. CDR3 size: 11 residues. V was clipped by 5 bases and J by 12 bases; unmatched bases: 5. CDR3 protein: CSVTGQGELFF. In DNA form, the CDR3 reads TGCAGCGTTACCGGACAGGGCGAACTGTTTTTT.

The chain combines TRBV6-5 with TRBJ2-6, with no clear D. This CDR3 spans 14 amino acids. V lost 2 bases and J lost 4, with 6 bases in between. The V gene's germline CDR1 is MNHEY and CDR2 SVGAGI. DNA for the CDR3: TGTGCCAGCAGTTACATGTCCGGGGCCAACGTCCTGACTTTC. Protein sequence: CASSYMSGANVLTF.

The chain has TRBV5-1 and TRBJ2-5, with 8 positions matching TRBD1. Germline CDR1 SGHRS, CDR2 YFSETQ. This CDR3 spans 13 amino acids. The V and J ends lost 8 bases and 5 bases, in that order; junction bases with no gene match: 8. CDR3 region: CASWTGMGETQYF. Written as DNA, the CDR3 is TGCGCCAGTTGGACAGGGATGGGGGAGACCCAGTACTTC.

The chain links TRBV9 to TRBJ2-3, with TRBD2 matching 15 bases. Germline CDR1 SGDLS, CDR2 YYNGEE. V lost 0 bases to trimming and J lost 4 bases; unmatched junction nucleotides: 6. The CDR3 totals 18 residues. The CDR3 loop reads CASSVGTSGGAVADTQYF. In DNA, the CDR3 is TGTGCCAGCAGCGTAGGGACTAGCGGGGGGGCCGTCGCAGATACGCAGTATTTT.

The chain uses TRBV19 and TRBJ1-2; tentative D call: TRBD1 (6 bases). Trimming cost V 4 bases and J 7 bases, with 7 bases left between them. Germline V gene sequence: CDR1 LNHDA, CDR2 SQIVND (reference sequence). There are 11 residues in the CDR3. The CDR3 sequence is CASSTGVGYTF. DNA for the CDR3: TGTGCCAGTAGTACAGGGGTTGGCTACACCTTC.

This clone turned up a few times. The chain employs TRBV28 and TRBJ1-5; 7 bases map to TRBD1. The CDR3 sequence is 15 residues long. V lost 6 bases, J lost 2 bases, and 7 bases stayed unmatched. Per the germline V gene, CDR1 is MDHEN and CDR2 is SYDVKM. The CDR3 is CASSVRGEGNQPQHF. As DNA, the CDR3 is TGTGCCAGCAGCGTCAGGGGGGAGGGCAATCAGCCCCAGCATTTT.

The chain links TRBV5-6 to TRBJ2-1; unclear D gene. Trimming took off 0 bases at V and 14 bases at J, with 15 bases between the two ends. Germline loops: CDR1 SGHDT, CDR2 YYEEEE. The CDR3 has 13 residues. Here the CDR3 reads CASSLVGVVMEFF. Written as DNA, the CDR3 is TGTGCCAGCAGCTTGGTCGGCGTGGTTATGGAGTTCTTC.

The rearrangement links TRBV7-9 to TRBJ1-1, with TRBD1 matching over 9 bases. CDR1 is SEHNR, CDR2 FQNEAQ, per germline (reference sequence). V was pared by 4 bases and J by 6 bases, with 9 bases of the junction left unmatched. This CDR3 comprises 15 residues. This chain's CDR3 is CASSSAGTGRAEAFF. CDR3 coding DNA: TGTGCCAGCAGCTCCGCCGGGACAGGGCGCGCTGAAGCTTTCTTT.

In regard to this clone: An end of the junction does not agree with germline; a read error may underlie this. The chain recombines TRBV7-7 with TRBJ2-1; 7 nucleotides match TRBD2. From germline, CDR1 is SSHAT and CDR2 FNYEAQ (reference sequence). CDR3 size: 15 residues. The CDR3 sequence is CASSLVGGVYNEQFF. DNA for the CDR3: TGTGCTAGCAGCTTAGTTGGGGGGGTGTACAATGAGCAGTTCTTC.

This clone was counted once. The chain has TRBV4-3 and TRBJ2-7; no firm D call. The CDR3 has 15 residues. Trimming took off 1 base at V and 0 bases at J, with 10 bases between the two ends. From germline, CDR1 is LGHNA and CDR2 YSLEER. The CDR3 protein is CASSQAYVNSYEQYF. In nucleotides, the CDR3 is TGCGCCAGCAGCCAAGCGTATGTCAACTCCTACGAGCAGTACTTC.

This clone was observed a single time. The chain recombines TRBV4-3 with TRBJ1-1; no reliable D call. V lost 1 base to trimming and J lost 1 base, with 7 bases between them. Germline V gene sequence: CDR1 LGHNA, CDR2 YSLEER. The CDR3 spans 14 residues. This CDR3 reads CASSQAGRNTEAFF. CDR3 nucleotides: TGCGCCAGCAGCCAAGCGGGCAGGAACACTGAAGCTTTCTTT.

The CDR3 loop is CSASRMSAEGQFF. The CDR3 nucleotides read TGCAGTGCTAGTCGAATGTCGGCGGAGGGGCAGTTCTTC. The chain uses TRBV20-1 and TRBJ2-1; D may be TRBD2 (6 bases). Germline CDR1 DFQATT, CDR2 SNEGSKA (reference sequence). Trimming shortened V by 3 bases and J by 12 bases, and 18 bases separated the two germline ends. This CDR3 is 13 amino acids long.

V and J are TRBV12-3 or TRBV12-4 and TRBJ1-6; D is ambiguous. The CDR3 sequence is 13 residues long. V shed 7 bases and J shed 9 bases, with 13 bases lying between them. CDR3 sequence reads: CASTRESVSPLHF. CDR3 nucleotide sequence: TGTGCCAGCACTAGGGAGTCCGTTTCACCCCTCCACTTT.

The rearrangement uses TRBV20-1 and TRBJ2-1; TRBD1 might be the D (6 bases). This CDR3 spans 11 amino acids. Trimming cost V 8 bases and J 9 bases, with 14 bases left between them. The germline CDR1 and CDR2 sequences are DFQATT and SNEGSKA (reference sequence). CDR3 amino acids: CSRTAGVEQFF. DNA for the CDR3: TGCAGTCGAACCGCAGGGGTTGAGCAGTTCTTC.

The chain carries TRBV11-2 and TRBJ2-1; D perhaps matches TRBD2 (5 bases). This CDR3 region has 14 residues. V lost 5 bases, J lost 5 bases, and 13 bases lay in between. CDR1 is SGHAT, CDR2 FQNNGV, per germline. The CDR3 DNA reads TGTGCCAGCAGCCGGCGGACTTCTGACAATGAGCAGTTCTTC. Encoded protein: CASSRRTSDNEQFF.

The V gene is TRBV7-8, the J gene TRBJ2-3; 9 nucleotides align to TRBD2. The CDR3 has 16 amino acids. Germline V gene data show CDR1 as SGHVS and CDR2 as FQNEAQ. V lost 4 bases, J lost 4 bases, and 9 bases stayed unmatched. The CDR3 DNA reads TGTGCCAGCAGCTCGCCCTGGGCGGGGGGGGCAGATACGCAGTATTTT. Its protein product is CASSSPWAGGADTQYF.

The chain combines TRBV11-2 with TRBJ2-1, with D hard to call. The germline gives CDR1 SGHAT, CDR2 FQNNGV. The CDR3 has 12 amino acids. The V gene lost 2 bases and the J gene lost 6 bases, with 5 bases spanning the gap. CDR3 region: CASSLTGNEQFF. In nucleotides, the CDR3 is TGTGCCAGCAGCTTAACGGGCAATGAGCAGTTCTTC.

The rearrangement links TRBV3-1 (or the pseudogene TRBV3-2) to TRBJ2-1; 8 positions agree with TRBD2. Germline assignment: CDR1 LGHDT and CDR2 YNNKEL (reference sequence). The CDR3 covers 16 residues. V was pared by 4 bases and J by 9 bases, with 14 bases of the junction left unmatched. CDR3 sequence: CASSPPNSGLDGEQFF. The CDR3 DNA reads TGTGCCAGCAGCCCACCTAACTCGGGACTAGACGGTGAGCAGTTCTTC.

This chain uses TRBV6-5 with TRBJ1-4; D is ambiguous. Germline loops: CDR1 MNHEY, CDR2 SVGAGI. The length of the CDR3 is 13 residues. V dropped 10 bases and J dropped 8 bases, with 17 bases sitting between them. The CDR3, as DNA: TGTGCCACAAGTCCGACGGGGTTCGAAAAACTGTTTTTT. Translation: CATSPTGFEKLFF.

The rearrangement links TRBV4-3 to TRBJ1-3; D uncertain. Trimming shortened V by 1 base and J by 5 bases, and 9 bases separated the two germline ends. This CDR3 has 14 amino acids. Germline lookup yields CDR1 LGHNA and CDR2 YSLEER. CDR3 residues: CASSQAGVRNTIYF. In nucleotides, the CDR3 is TGCGCCAGCAGCCAAGCTGGGGTTCGAAACACCATATATTTT.

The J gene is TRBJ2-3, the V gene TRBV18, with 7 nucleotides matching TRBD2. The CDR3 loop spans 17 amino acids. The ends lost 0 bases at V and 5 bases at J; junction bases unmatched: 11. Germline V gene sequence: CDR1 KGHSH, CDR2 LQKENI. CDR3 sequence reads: CASSPPSGGGVGDTQYF. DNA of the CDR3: TGTGCCAGCTCACCACCGTCGGGTGGGGGGGTTGGAGATACGCAGTATTTT.

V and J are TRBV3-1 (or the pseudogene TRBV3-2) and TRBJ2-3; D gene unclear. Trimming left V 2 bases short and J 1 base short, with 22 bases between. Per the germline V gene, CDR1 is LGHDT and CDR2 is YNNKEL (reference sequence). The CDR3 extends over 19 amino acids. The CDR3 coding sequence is TGTGCCAGCAGCCAATTAGCCCTGGGTGGCGGCTGGGGCACAGATACGCAGTATTTT. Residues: CASSQLALGGGWGTDTQYF.

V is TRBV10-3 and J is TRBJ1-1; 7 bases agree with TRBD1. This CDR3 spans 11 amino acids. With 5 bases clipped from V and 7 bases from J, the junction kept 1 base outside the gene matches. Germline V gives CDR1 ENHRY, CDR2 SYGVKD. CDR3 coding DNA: TGTGCCATCAGTAGACAGGGTGAAGCTTTCTTT. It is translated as CAISRQGEAFF.

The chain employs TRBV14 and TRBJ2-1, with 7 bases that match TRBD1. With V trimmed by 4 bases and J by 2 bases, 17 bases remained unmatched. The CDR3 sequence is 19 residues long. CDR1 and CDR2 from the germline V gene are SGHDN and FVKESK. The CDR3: CASSPRDRRRGEPYNEQFF. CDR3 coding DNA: TGTGCCAGCAGCCCCCGGGACAGAAGGCGAGGTGAGCCCTACAATGAGCAGTTCTTC.

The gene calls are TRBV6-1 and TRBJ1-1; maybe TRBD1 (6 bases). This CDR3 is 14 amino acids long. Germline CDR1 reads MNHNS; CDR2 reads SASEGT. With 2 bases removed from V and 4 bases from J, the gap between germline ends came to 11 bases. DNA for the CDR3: TGTGCCAGCAGTGAAAGGGGGTTAGGCACTGAAGCTTTCTTT. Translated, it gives CASSERGLGTEAFF.

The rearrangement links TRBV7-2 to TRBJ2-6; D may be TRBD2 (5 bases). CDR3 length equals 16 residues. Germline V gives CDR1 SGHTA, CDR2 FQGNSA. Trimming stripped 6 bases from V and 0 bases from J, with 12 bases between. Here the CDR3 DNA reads TGTGCCAGCAGTCCAACAAGCGGCTCTGGGGCCAACGTCCTGACTTTC. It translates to CASSPTSGSGANVLTF.

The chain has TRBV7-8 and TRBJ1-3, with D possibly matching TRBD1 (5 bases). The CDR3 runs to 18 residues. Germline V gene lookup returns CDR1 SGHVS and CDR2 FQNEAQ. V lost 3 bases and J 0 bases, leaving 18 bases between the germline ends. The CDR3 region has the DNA TGTGCCAGCAGCTTCCTCCACGGGACGGCCATCTCTGGAAACACCATATATTTT. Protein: CASSFLHGTAISGNTIYF.

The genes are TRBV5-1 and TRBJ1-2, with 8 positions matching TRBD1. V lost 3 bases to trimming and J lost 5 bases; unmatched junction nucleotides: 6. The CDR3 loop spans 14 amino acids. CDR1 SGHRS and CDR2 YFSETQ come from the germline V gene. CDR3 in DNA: TGCGCCAGCAGCTCCCAGGGGGCAAAGTATGGCTACACCTTC. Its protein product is CASSSQGAKYGYTF.